The rows below give T cell receptor beta chains drawn from one sample of a study of blood T cell repertoires in COVID-19. Clones were sequenced by immunoSEQ multiplex PCR, and TCRdb holds only the in-frame ones, with some missing. The sample holds 200,000 to 300,000 clones; around four fifths are singletons and the top ten take approximately 4%. The sample comprised PBMCs or T cells enriched from blood (not recorded which). The receptors stem from a woman in her thirties or forties who had been exposed to COVID-19. The CDR3 runs from the conserved cysteine through the conserved F or W. The order of the fields is V gene, J gene, CDR3 protein.

V: TRBV24-1
J: TRBJ1-3
CDR3: CATSDFARASGNTIYF

V: TRBV6-1
J: TRBJ1-5
CDR3: CASSEDPTGLGEPQHF

V: TRBV29-1
J: TRBJ2-5
CDR3: CSAGTSVETQYF

V: TRBV3-1/TRBV3-2
J: TRBJ1-5
CDR3: CASSLTQGNQPQHF

V: TRBV11-2
J: TRBJ1-1
CDR3: CASSLGQNTEAFF

V: TRBV9
J: TRBJ2-5
CDR3: CASSAFPRQGGQETQYF

V: TRBV14
J: TRBJ2-7
CDR3: CASSRGTGAPDHYYEQYF

V: TRBV10-3
J: TRBJ2-5
CDR3: CATEPTSGGQETQYF

V: TRBV4-3
J: TRBJ1-2
CDR3: CASSLQTGGYTF

V: TRBV5-1
J: TRBJ1-5
CDR3: CASSLTGDAGQPQHF

V: TRBV2
J: TRBJ2-7
CDR3: CASSGGRLAGGHEQYF

V: TRBV18
J: TRBJ2-3
CDR3: CASSGFDSHTDTQYF

V: TRBV6-5
J: TRBJ2-5
CDR3: CASSRALGDRETQYF

V: TRBV7-8
J: TRBJ1-1
CDR3: CASSSSGRAEAFF

V: TRBV11-2
J: TRBJ2-3
CDR3: CASSHGVTARTDTQYF

V: TRBV10-2
J: TRBJ2-7
CDR3: CASSGTGSTYEQYF

V: TRBV4-2
J: TRBJ1-2
CDR3: CASSQGAAEGAYYGYTF

V: TRBV5-1
J: TRBJ2-7
CDR3: CASSTAGILSYEQYF

V: TRBV30
J: TRBJ1-4
CDR3: CAWSVGRGRQKLFF

V: TRBV10-3
J: TRBJ1-2
CDR3: CAISDWTGGDYGYTF

V: TRBV11-2
J: TRBJ2-3
CDR3: CASSLGDPSEYF

V: TRBV29-1
J: TRBJ1-2
CDR3: CSVPGTGTYGYTF

V: TRBV5-6
J: TRBJ2-1
CDR3: CASSPRTSALSYNEQFF

V: TRBV5-1
J: TRBJ2-3
CDR3: CASSLGIGGTDTQYF

V: TRBV27
J: TRBJ2-7
CDR3: CASSSGGYEQYF

V: TRBV2
J: TRBJ2-2
CDR3: CASSYRVPNTGELFF

V: TRBV7-8
J: TRBJ2-3
CDR3: CASSEAASGGPGTDTQYF

V: TRBV7-9
J: TRBJ1-2
CDR3: CASSLVDRYGYTF

V: TRBV19
J: TRBJ1-1
CDR3: CASSTRTEAFF

V: TRBV25-1
J: TRBJ1-1
CDR3: CASSGGTGVNTEAFF

V: TRBV5-4
J: TRBJ2-7
CDR3: CASSLSNRGDEQYF

V: TRBV7-8
J: TRBJ2-7
CDR3: CASSLAGAGVYGEQYF

V: TRBV27
J: TRBJ2-6
CDR3: CASSAGTGFGSGANVLTF

V: TRBV13
J: TRBJ1-1
CDR3: CASGDRWAEAFF

V: TRBV15
J: TRBJ1-4
CDR3: CATSNGRVTNEKLFF

V: TRBV11-2
J: TRBJ1-5
CDR3: CASSPSGGSQPQHF

V: TRBV10-3
J: TRBJ1-1
CDR3: CAINGGQGETEAFF

V: TRBV19
J: TRBJ1-2
CDR3: CASSIGTLAGGVGGYTF

V: TRBV5-1
J: TRBJ1-6
CDR3: CASSTTGQDSPLHF

V: TRBV10-3
J: TRBJ1-2
CDR3: CAISDLPLTYGYTF

V: TRBV25-1
J: TRBJ2-3
CDR3: CASKTGLSTDTQYF

V: TRBV10-3
J: TRBJ1-2
CDR3: CAISEYQGAMGGYTF

V: TRBV27
J: TRBJ2-7
CDR3: CASKDRVGSYEQYF

V: TRBV28
J: TRBJ2-1
CDR3: CASSRTGTGLLSSYNEQFF

V: TRBV28
J: TRBJ1-2
CDR3: CASSKHDRGGYGYTF